This TCR beta chain was identified in a study of blood T cells in healthy people across ages. Notes on the study in general: Per-million-T-cell TCR beta diversity fell roughly linearly with age. A conclusive naive versus antigen-experienced comparison was prevented by the unsorted PBMCs.

With 1 base removed from V and 2 bases from J, the gap between germline ends came to 11 bases. The CDR3 runs to 15 residues. Germline loops: CDR1 MNHEY, CDR2 SMNVEV (reference sequence). A word on this clonotype: Its antigen is unidentified.

The authors ran a second PCR of 7 to 11 cycles using a sample-barcoded 5' primer and a J-beta primer mix. TCRdb reprocessed the 5' RACE reads with MiXCR, giving one entry per CDR3 protein. The data contain fewer than 650,000 distinct CDR3 sequences, approximately 26% of them seen just once; the ten biggest clones take up 3.6%. In addition, the sample was reused for a study of T cells of mothers and their children. Per that study: The data showed no persistent microchimeric T cell clones.

The specimen sequenced was blood. This chain uses TRBV27 with TRBJ2-5; either TRBD1 or TRBD2 may supply D (5 bases each). The receptor comes from a boy aged 2 to 10 in good health. This CDR3 is CASSLYLGVQETQYF. The CDR3 coding sequence is TGTGCCAGCAGTTTATACTTGGGGGTTCAAGAGACCCAGTACTTC.